The sequence of this TCR beta chain was determined in a study of post-analysis software for immune sequencing data. Study-wide findings and caveats: TRBV5-6, TRBV5-1 and TRBV20-1 belonged to a set of a handful of TRBV segments that were more frequent in patients than controls.

Regarding this clonotype: Antigen specificity is unknown.

Per germline, CDR1 KGHDR and CDR2 SFDVKD. The CDR3 loop spans 15 amino acids. Trimming took off 5 bases at V and 5 bases at J, with 17 bases between the two ends. The TCR beta cDNA libraries contained unique molecular identifiers. Hundreds of thousands of cDNA molecules came from around 1 to 10 million T cells. TCRdb redid the calling of the PCR reads with MiXCR, one entry per CDR3 protein. This table holds some 800,000 distinct CDR3 sequences, just over 45% found once. The chain uses TRBV24-1 and TRBJ2-5; a weak D match, TRBD2 (6 bases). Input material: blood. The clonotype was recovered from a girl aged 10 to 17 with multiple sclerosis. CDR3 amino acids: CATSALGGDSETQYF. Written as DNA, the CDR3 is TGTGCCACCAGTGCCCTCGGCGGGGATTCGGAGACCCAGTACTTC.